The 23 T cell receptor beta chains in this list originate from one sample, sequenced in a study of Ad26.COV2.S vaccination and SARS-CoV-2 variants. Described treatment: 19 received Ad26.COV2.S at low or high dose, single or two shots; 5 received placebo; per-sample allocation not given. The study sampled participants on day 63 after the first vaccine or placebo injection. Clones were read by immunoSEQ multiplex PCR, and TCRdb kept only the in-frame ones, dropping some. The table has approximately 460,000 clones, roughly 87% seen once. Sequenced here: peripheral blood, sampled in a trial of Ad26.COV2.S vaccine versus placebo. These receptors were taken from a person aged 18 to 65 who received the Ad26.COV2.S COVID-19 vaccine or a placebo.

The chain recombines TRBV23-1 with TRBJ1-1; TRBD1 agrees at 11 bases. TRBV23-1 has ORF status, its function being uncertain. V shed 0 bases and J 4 bases; nucleotides not matched to a gene: 4. The CDR3 totals 16 residues. CDR3 bases: TGCGCCAGCAGTCAATCGAGAGGGACAGGGGGCACTGAAGCTTTCTTT. As protein: CASSQSRGTGGTEAFF.

This clone was recorded once. This chain connects TRBV18 to TRBJ1-2; 7 bases align to TRBD1. After removal of 2 bases from V and 0 bases from J, the junction contained 3 bases not matched to a gene. This CDR3 contains 15 residues. Germline assignment: CDR1 KGHSH and CDR2 LQKENI. CDR3 sequence reads: CASSPIQGANYGYTF. The CDR3 nucleotides are TGTGCCAGCTCACCAATTCAGGGGGCTAACTATGGCTACACCTTC.

There are a few counts of this clone. This chain connects TRBV19 to TRBJ1-5; tentative D call: TRBD1 (5 bases). The V gene's germline CDR1 is LNHDA and CDR2 SQIVND (reference sequence). This CDR3 region has 14 residues. Trimming removed 5 bases at V and 7 bases at J, with 15 bases between. The CDR3 is CASSLVGQGQPQHF. CDR3 bases: TGTGCCAGTAGTTTGGTTGGGCAGGGACAGCCCCAGCATTTT.

This sequence joins TRBV28 and TRBJ2-2; D is unresolved. The V and J ends lost 3 bases and 2 bases respectively, with 4 bases between them. The V gene's germline CDR1 is MDHEN and CDR2 SYDVKM. The CDR3 is made up of 13 amino acids. The DNA for the CDR3 is TGTGCCAGCAGTTTTAGCAACACCGGGGAGCTGTTTTTT. It translates to CASSFSNTGELFF.

The chain employs TRBV5-1 and TRBJ2-2; D gene uncertain. The CDR3 extends over 15 amino acids. V lost 7 bases and J lost 0, with 13 bases in between. The germline V gene has CDR1 SGHRS and CDR2 YFSETQ. In nucleotides, the CDR3 is TGCGCCAGCGCTGTGTCCCCGGCGAACACCGGGGAGCTGTTTTTT. It is translated as CASAVSPANTGELFF.

CDR3 sequence reads: CASRPATHYGYTF. DNA of the CDR3: TGCGCCAGCCGACCGGCGACCCACTATGGCTACACCTTC. V gene TRBV10-1 combines with J gene TRBJ1-2, with D uncertain. Germline V gene sequence: CDR1 WNHNN, CDR2 SYGVQD (reference sequence). V lost 8 bases to trimming and J lost 3 bases, with 13 bases between them. This CDR3 contains 13 residues.

The chain joins TRBV6-5 to TRBJ2-7; 7 positions match TRBD2. V shed 1 base, J shed 3 bases, and the junction held 6 bases outside the gene matches. This CDR3 region has 15 residues. Germline lookup yields CDR1 MNHEY and CDR2 SVGAGI. CDR3 bases: TGTGCCAGCAGTTACTATGCGGGAGCGGTCTACGAGCAGTACTTC. Translation: CASSYYAGAVYEQYF.

This clone was observed a single time. The CDR3, as DNA: TGTGCCATCAGTCCGCGGCAAGGCCATCCAAACGAGCAGTACTTC. Residues: CAISPRQGHPNEQYF. V and J are TRBV10-3 and TRBJ2-7; D not certain. CDR1 ENHRY and CDR2 SYGVKD come from the germline V gene. CDR3 length: 15 residues. The V and J ends lost 5 bases and 5 bases respectively, with 19 bases between them.

This sequence joins TRBV9 and TRBJ2-1, with 12 nucleotides matching TRBD2. After removal of 0 bases from V and 6 bases from J, the junction contained 1 base not matched to a gene. Germline V CDR1 and CDR2: SGDLS, YYNGEE. The CDR3 loop spans 15 amino acids. The CDR3 loop is CASSVASGRANEQFF. For the CDR3, the DNA is TGTGCCAGCAGCGTAGCTAGCGGGAGGGCCAATGAGCAGTTCTTC. The variable domain in full, with the rest retrieved from reference TRBV9 and TRBJ2-1, is DSGVTQTPKHLITATGQRVTLRCSPRSGDLSVYWYQQSLDQGLQFLIQYYNGEERAKGNILERFSAQQFPDLHSELNLSSLELGDSALYFCASSVASGRANEQFFGPGTRLTVL.

Here the CDR3 DNA reads TGTGCCAGCAGAGGGACAGGGGGCTACGGCTACACCTTC. Translated, it gives CASRGTGGYGYTF. This chain joins TRBV7-9 and TRBJ1-2, with 12 bases identical to TRBD1. The V segment lost 6 bases and the J segment 8 bases; nucleotides outside the gene matches: 4. Germline CDR1 and CDR2: SEHNR and FQNEAQ (reference sequence). The CDR3 spans 13 residues.

The rearrangement uses TRBV30 and TRBJ1-6; D unresolved. The germline CDR1 and CDR2 sequences are GTSNPN and SVGIG (reference sequence). Trimming shortened V by 5 bases and J by 6 bases, and 11 bases separated the two germline ends. CDR3 length: 13 residues. CDR3 loop: CAWAAYINSPLHF. The CDR3 DNA reads TGTGCCTGGGCAGCTTACATTAATTCACCCCTCCACTTT.

The chain recombines TRBV28 with TRBJ2-7, with D maybe TRBD2 (5 bases). V shed 7 bases and J shed 2 bases, with 15 bases lying between them. The CDR3 contains 14 residues. Germline values: CDR1 MDHEN, CDR2 SYDVKM. The CDR3 region has the DNA TGTGCCAGCACCAAAACTAGGAATCCCTACGAGCAGTACTTC. Protein sequence: CASTKTRNPYEQYF.

CDR3 bases: TGTGCCACCAGCAGAGATAGGTGGCTAGTGACTGCCACAGATACGCAGTATTTT. This encodes CATSRDRWLVTATDTQYF. The chain employs TRBV15 and TRBJ2-3; D uncertain. The CDR3 consists of 18 residues. Trimming left V 0 bases short and J 2 bases short, with 18 bases between. Germline CDR1 is LNHNV and CDR2 is YYDKDF (reference sequence). Full variable domain (outside the CDR3, taken from reference TRBV15 and TRBJ2-3): DAMVIQNPRYQVTQFGKPVTLSCSQTLNHNVMYWYQQKSSQAPKLLFHYYDKDFNNEADTPDNFQSRRPNTSFCFLDIRSPGLGDTAMYLCATSRDRWLVTATDTQYFGPGTRLTVL.

The rearrangement uses TRBV6-1 and TRBJ2-3; D ambiguous. Germline-derived CDR1 and CDR2 are MNHNS and SASEGT. The CDR3 spans 14 residues. V lost 0 bases and J 3 bases, leaving 7 bases between the germline ends. The CDR3 loop reads CASSEAGSTDTQYF. The CDR3 DNA reads as TGTGCCAGCAGTGAAGCCGGTAGTACAGATACGCAGTATTTT.

The chain has TRBV2 and TRBJ2-7; D not resolved. This CDR3 contains 13 residues. CDR1 and CDR2 from the germline V gene are SNHLY and FYNNEI. V was clipped by 8 bases and J by 6 bases, with 17 bases between them. CDR3 sequence: CASLRLLVGEQYF. The CDR3 DNA reads TGTGCCAGCCTTCGGTTATTGGTGGGCGAGCAGTACTTC.

This clone was seen a handful of times. The chain has TRBV30 and TRBJ1-5; D gene ambiguous. CDR3 length: 14 amino acids. Per germline, CDR1 GTSNPN and CDR2 SVGIG (reference sequence). Trimming stripped 0 bases from V and 1 base from J, with 7 bases between. CDR3 DNA: TGTGCCTGGAGTGTAGGGTTGAGCAATCAGCCCCAGCATTTT. This codes for CAWSVGLSNQPQHF.

V gene TRBV7-3 combines with J gene TRBJ2-1; 8 nucleotides line up with TRBD1. Germline V gives CDR1 SGHTA, CDR2 FQGTGA. After removal of 1 base from V and 3 bases from J, the junction contained 5 bases not matched to a gene. CDR3 length equals 16 residues. The CDR3 loop reads CASSLNPGGFYNEQFF. DNA for the CDR3: TGTGCCAGCAGCTTAAACCCAGGGGGCTTCTACAATGAGCAGTTCTTC.

V and J are TRBV5-4 and TRBJ2-1; a possible D gene is TRBD2 (6 bases). CDR3 length equals 13 residues. Per the germline V gene, CDR1 is SGHNT and CDR2 is YYREEE (reference sequence). The V end lost 0 bases, the J end lost 12 bases, and 13 bases lay between the germline ends. The CDR3 region is CASSLDKELAQFF. The CDR3 DNA reads as TGTGCCAGCAGCTTGGATAAGGAACTAGCGCAGTTCTTC.

J is TRBJ2-1 and V is TRBV7-3, with D perhaps matching TRBD2 (5 bases). The CDR3 is made up of 16 amino acids. From germline, CDR1 is SGHTA and CDR2 FQGTGA. The germline V and J ends were trimmed by 2 bases and 0 bases, with 11 bases remaining between them. CDR3 amino acids: CASSLRGTSSYNEQFF. The CDR3, as DNA: TGTGCCAGCAGCTTACGGGGAACGAGCTCCTACAATGAGCAGTTCTTC.

The chain employs TRBV7-9 and TRBJ1-4; a weak D match, TRBD1 (5 bases). CDR3 length: 17 amino acids. V was pared by 1 base and J by 7 bases, with 19 bases between. Looked up from germline, CDR1 is SEHNR and CDR2 is FQNEAQ (reference sequence). CDR3 DNA sequence: TGTGCCAGCAGCTTAGTTGCGGGGCAGCGGATTGGTGAAAAACTGTTTTTT. This translates into CASSLVAGQRIGEKLFF.

This sequence joins TRBV5-6 and TRBJ2-3; D not resolved. V dropped 6 bases and J dropped 4 bases, with 15 bases sitting between them. There are 14 residues in the CDR3. The germline gives CDR1 SGHDT, CDR2 YYEEEE. CDR3 sequence reads: CASIQAPWPDTQYF. The CDR3 nucleotides are TGTGCCAGCATCCAAGCCCCCTGGCCAGATACGCAGTATTTT.

V gene TRBV27 combines with J gene TRBJ2-2; D possibly corresponds to TRBD1 (6 bases). The CDR3 spans 19 residues. Trimming cost V 3 bases and J 1 base, with 21 bases left between them. CDR1 and CDR2 from the germline V gene are MNHEY and SMNVEV (reference sequence). CDR3 in DNA: TGTGCCAGCAGTTTTTCGTGGCGGTCGGGACACTTGAACACCGGGGAGCTGTTTTTT. This encodes CASSFSWRSGHLNTGELFF.

The chain links TRBV12-5 to TRBJ2-2; D is possibly TRBD1 (6 bases). V lost 2 bases to trimming and J lost 7 bases, with 14 bases between them. Germline V gives CDR1 LGHNT, CDR2 FRNRAP. The CDR3 length is 15 residues. This CDR3 is CASGLSGEGVGELFF. Written as DNA, the CDR3 is TGTGCTAGTGGTTTGTCAGGGGAAGGGGTCGGGGAGCTGTTTTTT.